The 4 T cell receptor beta chains reported below all come from one sample, sequenced in a study of PD-1 blockade in classical Hodgkin lymphoma. Every single patient, without exception, relapsed after autologous stem cell transplantation, and brentuximab vedotin exposure varied. Profiling relied on immunoSEQ multiplex PCR, and the TCRdb table lists in-frame clones only, not all of them. The profile shows around 34,000 clones, more than 65% of them singletons. The material was peripheral blood mononuclear cells (PBMCs), obtained before the second cycle of nivolumab. The receptor source for this set is a human donor with classical Hodgkin lymphoma.

This sequence joins TRBV11-2 and TRBJ2-5; D perhaps matches TRBD1 (6 bases). V was pared by 3 bases and J by 0 bases, with 14 bases between. CDR3 size: 16 residues. Per germline, CDR1 SGHAT and CDR2 FQNNGV. The CDR3 sequence: CASSLAQGSYQETQYF. The CDR3 nucleotides are TGTGCCAGCAGCTTGGCACAGGGATCCTACCAAGAGACCCAGTACTTC.

In this sample, this clone turned up a few times. This chain connects TRBV5-1 to TRBJ2-3; tentatively, D is TRBD2 (5 bases). V dropped 0 bases and J dropped 6 bases, with 11 bases sitting between them. CDR3 length equals 14 residues. Germline values: CDR1 SGHRS, CDR2 YFSETQ. In DNA, the CDR3 is TGCGCCAGCAGCTTGGGCCCGGGGTCGGATACGCAGTATTTT. This gives the protein CASSLGPGSDTQYF.

The J gene is TRBJ2-1, the V gene TRBV7-2; D is uncertain. The CDR3 is 14 residues long. V gave up 1 base and J gave up 4 bases, with 8 bases separating them. Germline-derived CDR1 and CDR2 are SGHTA and FQGNSA. Here the CDR3 DNA reads TGTGCCAGCAGCTTAGGGCCTGATTACAATGAGCAGTTCTTC. Translated, it gives CASSLGPDYNEQFF.

This sequence joins TRBV6-5 and TRBJ2-7; D is perhaps TRBD2 (5 bases). CDR3 length: 15 amino acids. CDR1 MNHEY and CDR2 SVGAGI come from the germline V gene. V lost 4 bases and J lost 3, with 16 bases in between. The CDR3 nucleotides read TGTGCCAGCAGTTCTAGGGAGCATGACTTCTACGAGCAGTACTTC. Translating it yields CASSSREHDFYEQYF.